The clone carrying this T cell receptor beta chain was counted between two and nine times. These data originate in a study of T cells in Graves' hyperthyroidism and ophthalmopathy. The CDR3 contains 17 residues. Trimming removed 2 bases at V and 2 bases at J, with 15 bases between. Amplification of TCR beta CDR3 regions used RNA as the template. Researchers ran a first-round RT-PCR on the TCR CDR3 using the HTBI primer set. TCRdb re-called the multiplex PCR reads with MiXCR, one entry per CDR3 protein. The sample carries about 600,000 distinct CDR3 sequences, more than 14% recorded once. This chain uses TRBV12-3 or TRBV12-4 with TRBJ2-2, with a tentative D call TRBD1 (6 bases). Sequencing used blood. This TCR was recovered from a woman aged 45-59 years with Graves' ophthalmopathy. CDR3 bases: TGTGCCAGCAGTTTAATGATAGGGGGAATCAACACCGGGGAGCTGTTTTTT. Amino acid sequence: CASSLMIGGINTGELFF.